Below, 3 T cell receptor beta chains from the same sample are listed, as sequenced in a study of T cell responses to AZD1222 COVID-19 vaccine. The data were produced by immunoSEQ multiplex PCR, yet TCRdb's version contains in-frame clones alone and is incomplete. This sample has 100,000 to 150,000 clones; 70% to 90% occur once, and the top ten carry approximately 12%. Sequenced here: peripheral blood, sampled on day 0 of AZD1222 vaccination. The receptors derive from an adult in good health.

The V gene is TRBV4-1, the J gene TRBJ1-5, with D possibly matching TRBD1 (6 bases). CDR1 and CDR2 (germline): MGHRA, YSYEKL. The CDR3 length is 15 residues. V lost 1 base and J lost 7, with 14 bases in between. CDR3 DNA sequence: TGCGCCAGCAGCCAAGTCCAGGGGTTTGGACAGCCCCAGCATTTT. Translation: CASSQVQGFGQPQHF.

This chain uses TRBV11-3 with TRBJ2-1, with 8 bases that match TRBD1. The germline V gene has CDR1 SGHNT and CDR2 YENEEA. V lost 5 bases, J lost 6 bases, and 12 bases stayed unmatched. The CDR3 contains 16 residues. The CDR3 loop is CASSPGDGQGPNEQFF. The CDR3 DNA reads TGTGCCAGCAGCCCGGGAGATGGACAGGGACCCAATGAGCAGTTCTTC.

This rearrangement joins TRBV19 to TRBJ2-1; 12 nucleotides agree with TRBD2. Germline CDR1 and CDR2: LNHDA and SQIVND (reference sequence). The CDR3 extends over 15 amino acids. The trim removed 5 bases at V and 10 bases at J, leaving 9 bases unmatched. This CDR3 is CASSVLAGGSGEQFF. The CDR3 DNA sequence: TGTGCCAGTAGTGTACTAGCGGGAGGCTCCGGGGAGCAGTTCTTC.